This T cell receptor beta chain was recovered during a study of T cells after yellow fever vaccination. Study-level results: Boosting was followed by the reappearance of most primary-vaccination clones (approximately 97% CD4, 88% CD8).

This clonotype appeared a few times. Its specificity is not known. For TCR, cDNA came from 5'RACE template switching, which added a universal primer site and UMIs. TCRdb passed the 5' RACE reads through MiXCR, listing each CDR3 protein once. The sample shows 200,000 to 300,000 distinct CDR3 sequences, 10% to 15% of them seen only once. The CDR3 contains 13 residues. V was pared by 6 bases and J by 8 bases, with 14 bases between. Material: CD4+ T cells sorted from PBMCs, obtained 45 days after the yellow fever booster vaccination. This TCR came from a man aged 25 to 40 who received the YFV17D yellow fever vaccine. This chain uses TRBV12-3 or TRBV12-4 with TRBJ2-1, with D perhaps being TRBD1 or TRBD2 (5 bases each). The CDR3 nucleotides read TGTGCCAGCAGCCTGCCCAGAGGGGATGAGCAGTTCTTC. Translating it yields CASSLPRGDEQFF.